The clone carrying this T cell receptor beta chain was seen once. The data are from a study of blood T cell repertoires in COVID-19. Study-wide context: T cells, B-cell-depleted T cells, or PBMCs supplied cDNA or gDNA.

Authors' analysis steps: Amplification with reference gene primers provided the estimates of nucleated cell counts. Some clones are missing from TCRdb's copy, which holds only in-frame ones; the method was immunoSEQ multiplex PCR. Clonal size and the V and J genes are those of that table, whereas D and trimming came from the DNA. Of some 100,000 clones in the sample, approximately 89% were seen once. Source material: peripheral blood. The clonotype was recovered from a man in his forties or fifties with acute or convalescent COVID-19.

The CDR3 DNA reads as TGTGCCATCAGTGAGTCGCCTAGCGGGAGTCAAGAGACCCAGTACTTC. It yields the protein CAISESPSGSQETQYF. The chain is built from TRBV10-3 and TRBJ2-5, with TRBD2 matching 10 bases. J gave up 2 bases and V 0 bases, and 3 bases lay outside the gene matches. The germline V gene has CDR1 ENHRY and CDR2 SYGVKD. The CDR3 spans 16 residues.